This note documents a single TCR beta chain sequence. Molecular barcoding with unique molecular identifiers was used for the TCRbeta library. TCRdb fed the PCR reads into MiXCR, producing one record per CDR3 protein. The repertoire includes some 390,000 distinct CDR3 sequences, roughly 21% of them detected once, and about 3.8% sits in the top ten. The data originate from a study of T-cell reconstitution after alpha-beta-depleted transplantation in children. This CDR3 is 13 amino acids long. The germline V gene has CDR1 SEHNR and CDR2 FQNEAQ (reference sequence). Trimming removed 1 base at V and 6 bases at J, with 9 bases between.

This chain connects TRBV7-9 to TRBJ1-2; no definite D call. This material consisted of PBMCs from the stem cell graft donor, taken from the stem cell graft. This receptor was identified in a human donor who donated a stem cell graft to a child with acute myeloid leukemia. CDR3 sequence (DNA): TGTGCCAGCAGCTTAGGGGTCGGTAATGGCTACACCTTC. This codes for CASSLGVGNGYTF.